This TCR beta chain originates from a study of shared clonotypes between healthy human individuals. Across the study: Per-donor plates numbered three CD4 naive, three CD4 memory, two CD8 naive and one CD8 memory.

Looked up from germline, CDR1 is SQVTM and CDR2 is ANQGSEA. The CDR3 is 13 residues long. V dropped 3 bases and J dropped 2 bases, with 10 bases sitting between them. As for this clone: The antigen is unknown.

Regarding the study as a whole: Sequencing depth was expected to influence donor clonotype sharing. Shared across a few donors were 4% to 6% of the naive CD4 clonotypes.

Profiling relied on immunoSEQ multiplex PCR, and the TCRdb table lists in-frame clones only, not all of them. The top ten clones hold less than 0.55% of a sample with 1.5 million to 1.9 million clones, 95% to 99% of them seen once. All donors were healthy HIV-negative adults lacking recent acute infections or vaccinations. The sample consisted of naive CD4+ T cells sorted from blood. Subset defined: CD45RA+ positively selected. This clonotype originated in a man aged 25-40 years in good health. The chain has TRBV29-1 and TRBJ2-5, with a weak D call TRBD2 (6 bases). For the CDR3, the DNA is TGCAGCGTTGATGGGGGGATACAAGAGACCCAGTACTTC. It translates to CSVDGGIQETQYF. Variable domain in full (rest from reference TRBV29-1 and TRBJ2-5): SAVISQKPSRDICQRGTSLTIQCQVDSQVTMMFWYRQQPGQSLTLIATANQGSEATYESGFVIDKFPISRPNLTFSTLTVSNMSPEDSSIYLCSVDGGIQETQYFGPGTRLLVL.